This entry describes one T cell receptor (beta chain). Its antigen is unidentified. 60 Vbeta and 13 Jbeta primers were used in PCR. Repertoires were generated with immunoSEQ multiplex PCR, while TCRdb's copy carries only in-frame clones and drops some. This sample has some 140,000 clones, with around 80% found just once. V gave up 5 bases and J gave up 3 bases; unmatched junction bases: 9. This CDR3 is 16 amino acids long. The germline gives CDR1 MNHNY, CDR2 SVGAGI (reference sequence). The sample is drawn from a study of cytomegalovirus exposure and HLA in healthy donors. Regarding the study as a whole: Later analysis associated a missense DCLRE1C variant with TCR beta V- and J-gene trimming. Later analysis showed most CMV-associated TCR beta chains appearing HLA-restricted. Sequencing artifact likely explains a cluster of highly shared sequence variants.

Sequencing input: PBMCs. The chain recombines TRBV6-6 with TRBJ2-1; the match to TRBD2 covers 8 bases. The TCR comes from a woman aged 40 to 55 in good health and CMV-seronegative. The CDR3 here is CASSPRIAGLYNEQFF. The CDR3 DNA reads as TGTGCCAGCAGTCCCCGGATAGCGGGACTCTACAATGAGCAGTTCTTC.